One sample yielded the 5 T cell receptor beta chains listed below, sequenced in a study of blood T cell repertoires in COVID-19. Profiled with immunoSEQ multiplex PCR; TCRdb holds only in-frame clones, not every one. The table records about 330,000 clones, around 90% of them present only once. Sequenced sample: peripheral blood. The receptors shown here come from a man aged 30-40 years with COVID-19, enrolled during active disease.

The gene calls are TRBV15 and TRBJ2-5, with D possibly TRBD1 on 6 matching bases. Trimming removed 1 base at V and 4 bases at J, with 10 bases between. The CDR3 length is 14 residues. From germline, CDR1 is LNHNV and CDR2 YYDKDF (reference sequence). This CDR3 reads CATSRGQGSETQYF. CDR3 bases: TGTGCCACCAGCAGAGGCCAGGGGTCAGAGACCCAGTACTTC. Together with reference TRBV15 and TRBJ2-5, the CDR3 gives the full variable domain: DAMVIQNPRYQVTQFGKPVTLSCSQTLNHNVMYWYQQKSSQAPKLLFHYYDKDFNNEADTPDNFQSRRPNTSFCFLDIRSPGLGDTAMYLCATSRGQGSETQYFGPGTRLLVL.

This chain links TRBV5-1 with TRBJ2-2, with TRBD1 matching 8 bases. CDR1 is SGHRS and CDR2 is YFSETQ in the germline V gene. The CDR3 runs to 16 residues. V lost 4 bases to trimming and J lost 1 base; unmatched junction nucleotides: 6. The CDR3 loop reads CASSQDRGLNTGELFF. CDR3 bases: TGCGCCAGCAGCCAAGACAGGGGCCTGAACACCGGGGAGCTGTTTTTT.

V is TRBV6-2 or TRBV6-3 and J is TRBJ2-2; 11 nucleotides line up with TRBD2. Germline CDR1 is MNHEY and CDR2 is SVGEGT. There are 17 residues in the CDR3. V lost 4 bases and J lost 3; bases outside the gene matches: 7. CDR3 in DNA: TGTGCCAGCAGTTTCCAGCTAGCGGGAGGACACACCGGGGAGCTGTTTTTT. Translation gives CASSFQLAGGHTGELFF.

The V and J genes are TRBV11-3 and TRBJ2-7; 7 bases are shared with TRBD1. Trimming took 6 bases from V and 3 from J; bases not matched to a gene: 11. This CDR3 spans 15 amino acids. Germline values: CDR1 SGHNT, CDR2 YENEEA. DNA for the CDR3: TGTGCCAGCAGTTTTGGTCCGGGACAGTACTACGAGCAGTACTTC. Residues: CASSFGPGQYYEQYF.

The CDR3 DNA is TGTGCCAGTAGTATTCGGGACACGAACTCCTACGAGCAGTACTTC. As protein: CASSIRDTNSYEQYF. The chain combines TRBV19 with TRBJ2-7; D is perhaps TRBD1 (6 bases). CDR1 and CDR2 (germline): LNHDA, SQIVND (reference sequence). V lost 3 bases and J lost 0, with 12 bases in between. The CDR3 has 15 amino acids.